Given below is one T cell receptor (beta chain) in context. The antigen it recognizes is unknown. No base quality information exists; no much larger clone differs at one position. TCR CDR3 regions were amplified from genomic DNA by multiplex PCR using the deep immunoSEQ assay. Genomic DNA extracted from each cell subset was distributed evenly over all wells of several immunoSEQ 96-well plates, and each plate served as one replicate. For sorted subsets, 150 to 250 ng genomic DNA, equal to tens of thousands of T cell genomes, was loaded into each replicate PCR. Purified libraries were measured with a Qubit 3.0 fluorometer, size-checked on a Bioanalyzer 2100, and measured again with the KAPA Library Quantification kit. Each immunoSEQ 96-well plate was sequenced on its own single-read 150-cycle Illumina NextSeq 550 flow cell. Concerning the study's data processing: Because the immunoSEQ output included only junctional sequences and no quality scores, the filtering could not be the same as the filtering used for full-length reads. Sequences were annotated with PyIR, a Python wrapper for IgBLAST v1.9, using IMGT germline references to assign V/J genes and CDR3. Reads were filtered out if the reads had weak V/J assignments (E-value above 1e-6), no CDR3, stop codons, out-of-frame junctions, or ambiguous translated residues. A V3J clonotype was defined by an identical inferred V gene, J gene, and CDR3 amino acid sequence. Percentage overlap between repertoires was calculated by dividing the number of shared unique clonotypes by the size of the smaller repertoire. Repertoire richness was assessed with RTK rarefaction, the Chao1 estimator, and Recon v2.1 estimates of unobserved clonotypes. OLGA was used to compute generation probabilities for all TCRbeta clonotypes that the gDNA method yielded from a few donors. The clones in this table, taken by TCRdb from immuneACCESS, are in-frame only. Not every clone is retained; where verified, under half of the shortfall comes from an unresolved V gene, and the cause of the rest is unknown. That table is the source of V, J and clone size, and D and trimming were worked out from the DNA. The sample table shows 950,000 to 1,100,000 clones, and approximately 72% are seen once. Of the sample, 1.4% to 1.5% falls within the top ten clones.

Donors were healthy HIV-negative adults with no recently reported acute infections or vaccinations. All donors were Caucasian adults living in Nashville, Tennessee, USA. CD4+ T cells were enriched through magnetic negative selection, after which naive cells were positively selected on CD45RA and the remaining negative fraction served as the memory subset. After blood collection by leukapheresis, PBMCs were isolated using Ficoll-Histopaque density gradient centrifugation and then cryopreserved in the vapor phase of liquid nitrogen. Analytical flow cytometry was used to check the purity and quantity of each magnetically sorted T cell population. Each sorted fraction had its genomic DNA isolated and then quantified by UV absorbance on a Nanodrop 2000c. The data derive from a study of shared clonotypes between healthy human individuals (dated by TCRdb to 2018 to 2021). Background for the entire study: The cohort comprised a couple of women and a few men aged 18 to 49 years. For each donor, three plates each were used for CD4 naive and CD4 memory, two plates were used for CD8 naive, and one plate was used for CD8 memory. Leukapheresis yielded between about 0.85 and 10 billion PBMCs per donor. Libraries were prepared and TCR repertoires were sequenced by different laboratories using diverse techniques, in order to increase sequencing depth and limit assay-specific biases. The study deeply sequenced blood TCR repertoires of several healthy adults to estimate repertoire size and the extent of clonotype sharing between individuals. Overall study outcomes, separate from this receptor: Rarefaction of sorted-subset datasets indicated incomplete sequencing despite the large sequencing depth. Compared with non-shared clonotypes, the clonotypes found in all four sorted-subset donors had higher generation probabilities. Naive subsets generally had larger estimated clonotype richness than memory subsets. Because the study included a small number of donors, the genetic and exposure-history diversity represented was limited. Pairwise subsampling led to the expectation that sequencing depth would affect the degree of clonotype sharing among donors. Sampling was limited to blood, and TCR repertoires in tissue likely differ from TCR repertoires in blood. Across four donors, roughly 5.4% of naive CD4, roughly 3.5% of naive CD8, around 2.1% of memory CD4, and approximately 0.42% of memory CD8 clonotypes were shared.

From the cysteine through the phenylalanine, the CDR3 covers 15 amino acids. The entry retains the CDR3 DNA only, 45 bases that are in frame from base 1. The junction carries 13 bases between V and J, which are trimmed by 4 bases and 0 bases respectively. The germline V gene (reference sequence) specifies SGHNT as CDR1 and YYREEE as CDR2. The specimen was memory CD4+ T cells sorted from blood. In the paper's terms, the cell subset or site label means: CD45RA-negative fraction. The receptor comes from a man between 18 and 35 years old in good health. Here the chain combines TRBV5-4 and TRBJ1-1; there is no confident call for the D gene. Here is the DNA: TGTGCCAGCAGCCTCGGACGGCGGTTGAACACTGAAGCTTTCTTT. Protein translation: CASSLGRRLNTEAFF.